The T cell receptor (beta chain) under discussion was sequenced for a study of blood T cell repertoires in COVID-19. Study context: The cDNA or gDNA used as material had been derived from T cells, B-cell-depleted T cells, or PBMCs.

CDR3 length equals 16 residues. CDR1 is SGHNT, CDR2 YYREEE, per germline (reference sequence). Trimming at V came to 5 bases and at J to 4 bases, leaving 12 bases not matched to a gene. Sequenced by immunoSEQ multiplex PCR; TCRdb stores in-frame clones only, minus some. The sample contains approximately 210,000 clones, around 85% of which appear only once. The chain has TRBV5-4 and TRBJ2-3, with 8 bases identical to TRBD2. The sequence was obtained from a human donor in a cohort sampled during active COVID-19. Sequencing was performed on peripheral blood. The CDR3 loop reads CASSYAGKAGADTQYF. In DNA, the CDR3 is TGTGCCAGCAGTTATGCCGGGAAAGCGGGAGCAGATACGCAGTATTTT. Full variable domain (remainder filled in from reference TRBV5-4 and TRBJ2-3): ETGVTQSPTHLIKTRGQQVTLRCSSQSGHNTVSWYQQALGQGPQFIFQYYREEENGRGNFPPRFSGLQFPNYSSELNVNALELDDSALYLCASSYAGKAGADTQYFGPGTRLTVL.